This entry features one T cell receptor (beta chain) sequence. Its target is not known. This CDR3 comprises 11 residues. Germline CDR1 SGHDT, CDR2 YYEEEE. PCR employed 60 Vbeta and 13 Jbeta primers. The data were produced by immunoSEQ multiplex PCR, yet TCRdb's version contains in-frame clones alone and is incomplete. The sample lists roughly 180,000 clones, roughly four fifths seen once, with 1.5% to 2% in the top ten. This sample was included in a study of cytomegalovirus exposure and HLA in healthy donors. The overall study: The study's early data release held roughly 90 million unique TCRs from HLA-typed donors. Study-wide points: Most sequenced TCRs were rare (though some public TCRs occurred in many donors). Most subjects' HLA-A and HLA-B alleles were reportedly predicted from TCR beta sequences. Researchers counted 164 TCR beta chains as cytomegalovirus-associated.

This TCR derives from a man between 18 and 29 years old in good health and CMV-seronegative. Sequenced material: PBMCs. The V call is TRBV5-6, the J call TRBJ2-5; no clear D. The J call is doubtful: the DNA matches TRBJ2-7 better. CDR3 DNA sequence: TGTGCCAGCAGTAACGGTTACGAGCAGTACTTC. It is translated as CASSNGYEQYF.